This passage covers 3 T cell receptor beta chains from one sample sequenced in a study of identical twins. TCRdb re-derived calls from the 5' RACE reads in MiXCR, one entry per CDR3 protein. The sample comprises fewer than 250,000 distinct CDR3 sequences, approximately 9% of which are singletons, and 4.5% to 5.5% rests with the top ten. The sequenced sample was memory (CD45RO+) T cells sorted from blood. The origin of the receptors is a woman in her late teens or twenties in good health.

This clonotype has a handful of counts. This chain joins TRBV20-1 and TRBJ2-3; D tentatively fits TRBD1 or TRBD2 (5 bases each). The CDR3 runs to 12 residues. Germline loops: CDR1 DFQATT, CDR2 SNEGSKA (reference sequence). The V gene lost 6 bases and the J gene lost 3 bases, with 10 bases spanning the gap. For the CDR3, the DNA is TGCAGTGCCCAGGGAGAAACAGATACGCAGTATTTT. It yields the protein CSAQGETDTQYF.

This clonotype was counted at least ten times. The chain combines TRBV29-1 with TRBJ2-5; D is unclear. Germline V lookup: CDR1 SQVTM, CDR2 ANQGSEA. The CDR3 is 10 amino acids. V was clipped by 4 bases and J by 5 bases, with 5 bases between them. The CDR3 DNA follows: TGCAGCGTTGGGGTGGAGACCCAGTACTTC. Translating it yields CSVGVETQYF.

This clonotype was detected many times. V usage is TRBV7-3 and J usage is TRBJ1-3; D not certain. Trimming cost V 2 bases and J 4 bases, with 9 bases left between them. The CDR3 has 14 residues. Germline V gene data show CDR1 as SGHTA and CDR2 as FQGTGA. Here the CDR3 DNA reads TGTGCCAGCAGCTTAGGTCCCGGGGGAAACACCATATATTTT. This sequence encodes CASSLGPGGNTIYF. Drawing the rest from reference TRBV7-3 and TRBJ1-3, the complete variable domain is GAGVSQTPSNKVTEKGKYVELRCDPISGHTALYWYRQSLGQGPEFLIYFQGTGAADDSGLPNDRFFAVRPEGSVSTLKIQRTERGDSAVYLCASSLGPGGNTIYFGEGSWLTVV.